Following are 21 T cell receptor beta chains from one sample sequenced in a study of blood T cell repertoires in COVID-19. The assay was immunoSEQ multiplex PCR, and TCRdb's table has in-frame clones only and misses some. The sample includes a few hundred thousand clones, more than 85% of them seen just once. Sequencing was carried out using peripheral blood. Receptor source: a man aged 18 to 35 with active or convalescent COVID-19.

This chain connects TRBV4-1 to TRBJ1-5; 7 bases agree with TRBD1. Germline V gene lookup returns CDR1 MGHRA and CDR2 YSYEKL. The CDR3 length is 16 residues. V was clipped by 4 bases and J by 4 bases; unmatched bases: 10. Here the CDR3 DNA reads TGCGCCAGCAGCCGGCAGTCAGGGGGGAAAAATCAGCCCCAGCATTTT. Translation: CASSRQSGGKNQPQHF.

The chain uses TRBV19 and TRBJ2-7; D is possibly TRBD2 (7 bases). Germline loops: CDR1 LNHDA, CDR2 SQIVND (reference sequence). This CDR3 is 15 amino acids long. V was trimmed by 11 bases and J by 0 bases, leaving 20 bases between them. CDR3 nucleotide sequence: TGTGCCTCTCACTCCGGGGGGCCGAGCTCCTACGAGCAGTACTTC. The encoded protein is CASHSGGPSSYEQYF.

Note on this clone: Other DNA sequences within the sample encode an identical CDR3. The rearrangement uses TRBV28 and TRBJ1-2; 7 bases match TRBD1. The germline V gene encodes CDR1 MDHEN and CDR2 SYDVKM. V gave up 3 bases and J gave up 4 bases; unmatched junction bases: 5. The CDR3 is 14 amino acids. The CDR3 here is CASSLGQGGYGYTF. The CDR3 DNA follows: TGTGCCAGCAGTTTGGGGCAGGGGGGCTATGGCTACACCTTC.

This clone turned up a few times. The rearrangement links TRBV27 to TRBJ2-2, with 10 bases lining up with TRBD1. The CDR3 sequence is 18 residues long. The germline gives CDR1 MNHEY, CDR2 SMNVEV (reference sequence). The ends lost 3 bases at V and 5 bases at J; junction bases unmatched: 12. CDR3 region: CASSFPRGGTGVTGELFF. The CDR3 DNA sequence: TGTGCCAGCAGTTTCCCGAGGGGGGGGACAGGGGTAACCGGGGAGCTGTTTTTT.

This clone was counted once. The J gene is TRBJ2-1, the V gene TRBV19, with a tentative D call TRBD1 (7 bases). The CDR3 contains 17 residues. Trimming cost V 5 bases and J 3 bases, with 20 bases left between them. Germline CDR1 is LNHDA and CDR2 is SQIVND (reference sequence). The CDR3 loop is CASSSGDSRTLYNEQFF. CDR3 nucleotide sequence: TGTGCCAGTAGTTCGGGGGACAGCCGCACACTCTACAATGAGCAGTTCTTC.

The chain couples TRBV27 to TRBJ1-5; D uncertain. The CDR3 is made up of 15 amino acids. CDR1 and CDR2 (germline): MNHEY, SMNVEV (reference sequence). The V and J ends lost 6 bases and 6 bases respectively, with 18 bases between them. The CDR3, as DNA: TGTGCCAGCAGCCCCTTAGCCCATGGGAGTCAGCCCCAGCATTTT. This encodes CASSPLAHGSQPQHF.

The CDR3 region has the DNA TGTGCCAGCAGGATCCAGGGCACAGATACGCAGTATTTT. The encoded protein is CASRIQGTDTQYF. This chain connects TRBV12-3 or TRBV12-4 to TRBJ2-3; D not certain. The CDR3 totals 13 residues. V gave up 6 bases and J gave up 1 base, with 8 bases separating them.

The V call is TRBV7-2, the J call TRBJ2-7; 12 bases are shared with TRBD2. CDR1 and CDR2 (germline): SGHTA, FQGNSA. With V trimmed by 4 bases and J by 2 bases, 9 bases remained unmatched. This CDR3 is 17 amino acids long. CDR3 protein: CASSSKTSGGPTYEQYF. The CDR3 DNA reads TGTGCCAGCAGCTCGAAGACTAGCGGGGGACCAACCTACGAGCAGTACTTC.

The CDR3 DNA follows: TGTGCCAGCGAGGCCGGGGACACCTATCTCTACGAGCAGTACTTC. Translated, it gives CASEAGDTYLYEQYF. The V call is TRBV6-5, the J call TRBJ2-7; tentative D call: TRBD1 (6 bases). The V gene lost 8 bases and the J gene lost 3 bases, with 20 bases spanning the gap. The germline V gene encodes CDR1 MNHEY and CDR2 SVGAGI. The CDR3 runs to 15 residues.

The chain has TRBV5-1 and TRBJ2-7; TRBD1 aligns across 9 bases. The V gene end was trimmed by 4 bases and the J gene end by 5 bases; junction bases not matched to a gene: 7. The CDR3 spans 14 residues. CDR1 is SGHRS and CDR2 is YFSETQ in the germline V gene. The CDR3 nucleotides read TGCGCCAGCAGCCCCGGACAGGGGAGCCACGAGCAGTACTTC. This codes for CASSPGQGSHEQYF.

The chain employs TRBV19 and TRBJ1-3; no clear D. Trimming took off 0 bases at V and 0 bases at J, with 6 bases between the two ends. Germline CDR1 and CDR2: LNHDA and SQIVND (reference sequence). The CDR3 sequence is 15 residues long. CDR3 sequence reads: CASSIDRSSGNTIYF. The DNA of the CDR3 is TGTGCCAGTAGTATAGATCGGAGCTCTGGAAACACCATATATTTT.

This clone is a singleton in its sample. J is TRBJ2-2 and V is TRBV14; D might be TRBD1 (6 bases). The CDR3 is 18 amino acids. The ends were cut back, 4 bases at V and 1 base at J, with 19 bases in the middle. CDR1 is SGHDN, CDR2 FVKESK, per germline. CDR3 amino acids: CASSLAPGQNLNTGELFF. The CDR3 bases are TGTGCCAGCAGCCTAGCTCCGGGACAAAACCTGAACACCGGGGAGCTGTTTTTT.

This clone was recorded once. The genes are TRBV4-1 and TRBJ1-5; D gene ambiguous. The CDR3 covers 14 residues. The V gene lost 4 bases and the J gene lost 7 bases, with 14 bases spanning the gap. Germline V gene data show CDR1 as MGHRA and CDR2 as YSYEKL. The DNA for the CDR3 is TGCGCCAGCAGCCCGTCGGGGAGTGGGCAGCCCCAGCATTTT. Translating gives CASSPSGSGQPQHF.

The rearrangement joins TRBV27 to TRBJ2-3, with D unclear. The V and J ends lost 4 bases and 0 bases respectively, with 5 bases between them. From germline, CDR1 is MNHEY and CDR2 SMNVEV (reference sequence). The CDR3 totals 13 residues. CDR3 in amino acids: CASSSSSTDTQYF. In nucleotides, the CDR3 is TGTGCCAGCAGTTCCTCCAGCACAGATACGCAGTATTTT.

The J gene is TRBJ1-1, the V gene TRBV11-3; perhaps TRBD1 as D (6 bases). V gave up 10 bases and J gave up 1 base, with 13 bases separating them. Germline CDR1 is SGHNT and CDR2 is YENEEA. The CDR3 extends over 13 amino acids. The chain's CDR3 is CATQGHTNTEAFF. CDR3 in DNA: TGTGCCACCCAGGGACATACGAACACTGAAGCTTTCTTT. The full variable domain, its missing parts supplied by reference TRBV11-3 and TRBJ1-1, is EAGVVQSPRYKIIEKKQPVAFWCNPISGHNTLYWYLQNLGQGPELLIRYENEEAVDDSQLPKDRFSAERLKGVDSTLKIQPAELGDSAVYLCATQGHTNTEAFFGQGTRLTVV.

V usage is TRBV10-3 and J usage is TRBJ2-5; 12 bases map to TRBD2. J lost 2 bases, V lost 4 bases, and 8 bases had no gene match. The length of the CDR3 is 17 residues. Germline V lookup: CDR1 ENHRY, CDR2 SYGVKD. For the CDR3, the DNA is TGTGCCATCAGTGCCCGCCGACTAGCGGGGGCTCAAGAGACCCAGTACTTC. It encodes CAISARRLAGAQETQYF.

The rearrangement joins TRBV28 to TRBJ1-4; TRBD1 is a possible D gene (6 bases). Germline lookup yields CDR1 MDHEN and CDR2 SYDVKM. V lost 8 bases and J lost 6, with 13 bases in between. This CDR3 is 13 amino acids long. CDR3 DNA: TGTGCCAGCGGCGGGGGGGGCGATGAAAAACTGTTTTTT. Amino acids: CASGGGGDEKLFF.

The rearrangement links TRBV12-5 to TRBJ2-7, with a possible D match to TRBD1 (6 bases). Per germline, CDR1 LGHNT and CDR2 FRNRAP. The CDR3 totals 13 residues. With 0 bases removed from V and 6 bases from J, the gap between germline ends came to 9 bases. CDR3 nucleotide sequence: TGTGCTAGTGGTTTGGTACGAGGGGGCGAGCAGTACTTC. As protein: CASGLVRGGEQYF.

This chain uses TRBV19 with TRBJ1-3; possible D gene TRBD1, 5 bases. The CDR3 runs to 15 residues. CDR1 LNHDA and CDR2 SQIVND come from the germline V gene (reference sequence). V gave up 0 bases and J gave up 4 bases, with 10 bases separating them. CDR3 protein: CASSIDQGLGNTIYF. Here the CDR3 DNA reads TGTGCCAGTAGTATAGATCAGGGCCTCGGAAACACCATATATTTT.

This clone was observed once. The chain couples TRBV9 to TRBJ1-6, with 9 bases fitting TRBD1. J lost 8 bases, V lost 4 bases, and 10 bases had no gene match. The CDR3 is made up of 16 amino acids. Germline V gives CDR1 SGDLS, CDR2 YYNGEE. This CDR3 is CASSSLPGDRDSPLHF. The CDR3 DNA follows: TGTGCCAGCAGCTCCTTGCCGGGGGACAGGGATTCACCCCTCCACTTT.

V usage is TRBV5-4 and J usage is TRBJ2-1, with D possibly being TRBD1 (5 bases). This CDR3 spans 12 amino acids. V lost 4 bases and J lost 9, with 11 bases in between. Germline CDR1 reads SGHNT; CDR2 reads YYREEE (reference sequence). The CDR3 loop reads CASSIGVGEQFF. The CDR3 bases are TGTGCCAGCAGCATAGGGGTGGGTGAGCAGTTCTTC.